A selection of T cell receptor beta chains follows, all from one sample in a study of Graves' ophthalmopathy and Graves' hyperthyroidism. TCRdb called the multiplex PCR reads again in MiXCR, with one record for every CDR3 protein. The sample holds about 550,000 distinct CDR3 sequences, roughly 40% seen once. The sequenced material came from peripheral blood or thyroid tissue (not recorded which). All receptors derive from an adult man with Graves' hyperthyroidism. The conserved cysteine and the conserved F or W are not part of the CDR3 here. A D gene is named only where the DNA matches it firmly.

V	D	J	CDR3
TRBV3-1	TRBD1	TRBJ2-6	AALDRGTNTEA
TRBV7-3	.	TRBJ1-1	ASRWQGNTEAF
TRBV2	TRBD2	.	ASSRGSANEQF
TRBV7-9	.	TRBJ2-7	ASSSPGGTSSSYEQY
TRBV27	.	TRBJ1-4	ASRVGGWNEKLF
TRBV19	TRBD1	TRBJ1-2	ASRTGTEYGYT
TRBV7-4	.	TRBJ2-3	ASSQGLLVGDTDTQY
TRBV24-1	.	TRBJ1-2	ATSQGTDRISGYT
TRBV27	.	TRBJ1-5	ASQDRVNQPQH
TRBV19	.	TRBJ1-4	ASSLAWTLGNEKLF
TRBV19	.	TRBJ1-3	ASSPGAQLEGNTIY
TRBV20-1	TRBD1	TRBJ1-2	SADDSRQGRYGYT
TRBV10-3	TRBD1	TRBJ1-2	AISESEGTGTYYGYT
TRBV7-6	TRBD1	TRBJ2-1	ASSLRGQGAYNEQF
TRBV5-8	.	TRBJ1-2	ASSPGPAGWIYGYT
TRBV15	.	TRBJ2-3	ATSRDISTDTQY
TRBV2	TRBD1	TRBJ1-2	ASNLGQGSNYGYT
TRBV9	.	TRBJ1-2	ASSGGLAGT
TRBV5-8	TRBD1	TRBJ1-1	ASERQGVNTEAF
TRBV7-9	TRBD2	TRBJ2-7	ASSLVGLASTYNEQY
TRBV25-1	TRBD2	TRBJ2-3	ASSGARSGTSRVGGDTQY
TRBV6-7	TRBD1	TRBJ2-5	ASSYLPKGGETQY
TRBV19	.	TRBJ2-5	ASSNQDRETQY
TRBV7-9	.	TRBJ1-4	ASSREGATNEKLF
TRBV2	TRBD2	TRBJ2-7	ATRRGSSGGSYEQY
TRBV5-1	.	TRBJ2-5	ASTGGRAQETQY
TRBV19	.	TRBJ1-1	ASSSHQTGSEAF
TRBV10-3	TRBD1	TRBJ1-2	AISESGQGLYGYT
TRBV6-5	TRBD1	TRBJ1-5	TSSATGNRGGNQPQH
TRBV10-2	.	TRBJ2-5	ASSDQGPQETQY
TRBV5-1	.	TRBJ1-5	ASSLEAGSGQPQH
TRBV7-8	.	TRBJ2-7	ASSQTSTLYEQY
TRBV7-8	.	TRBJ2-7	ASSLQGSEQY
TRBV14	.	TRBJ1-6	ASSPSPTDVNSPLH
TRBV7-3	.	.	ASSVSAGAFNEQF
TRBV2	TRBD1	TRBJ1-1	ASSGDRGDGYTEAF
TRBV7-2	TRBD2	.	ARRLAGSQETQY
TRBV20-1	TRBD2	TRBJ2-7	SARARLAGSYEQY
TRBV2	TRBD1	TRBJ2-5	ASSDPGQGANQPQY
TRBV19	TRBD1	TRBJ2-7	ASSTSGTAYEQY
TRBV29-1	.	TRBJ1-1	SVEGGPGNTEAF
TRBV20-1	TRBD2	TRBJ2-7	SARGRASGGIYEQY
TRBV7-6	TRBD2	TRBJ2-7	ASSLIAGEGEQY
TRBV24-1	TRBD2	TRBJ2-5	ATSDPSGRGTQY
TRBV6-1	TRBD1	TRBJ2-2	ASSEQGAFTGELF